A single sample gave rise to the 29 T cell receptor beta chains below, sequenced in a study of Ad26.COV2.S vaccination and SARS-CoV-2 variants. Treatment defined: over 15 received Ad26.COV2.S at low or high dose, single or two shots; several received placebo; per-sample allocation not given. Material that was analyzed had been drawn on day 63 after the first vaccine or placebo injection. The data were produced by immunoSEQ multiplex PCR, yet TCRdb's version contains in-frame clones alone and is incomplete. The data contain roughly 680,000 clones, more than 70% of them singletons. The sequenced sample was peripheral blood, obtained in a trial of Ad26.COV2.S vaccine versus placebo. These receptors all stem from a person between 18 and 60 years old who received the Ad26.COV2.S COVID-19 vaccine or a placebo.

The chain has TRBV11-2 and TRBJ2-5; no definite D call. CDR1 is SGHAT, CDR2 FQNNGV, per germline. Trimming removed 1 base at V and 5 bases at J, with 14 bases between. This CDR3 has 15 residues. The CDR3 is CASSLVRTAVETQYF. DNA for the CDR3: TGTGCCAGCAGCTTAGTTAGGACCGCGGTTGAGACCCAGTACTTC.

The CDR3 spells CAISYGQATNGGYTF. The CDR3 coding sequence is TGTGCCATCAGCTACGGACAGGCCACGAACGGTGGCTACACCTTC. This chain uses TRBV10-3 with TRBJ1-2; 7 nucleotides line up with TRBD1. Trimming removed 6 bases from V and 7 bases from J; junction bases left unmatched: 14. Germline V gives CDR1 ENHRY, CDR2 SYGVKD. CDR3 length: 15 residues.

This chain uses TRBV24-1 with TRBJ2-2; 9 bases align to TRBD2. This CDR3 is 17 amino acids long. J gave up 3 bases and V 3 bases, and 7 bases lay outside the gene matches. Looked up from germline, CDR1 is KGHDR and CDR2 is SFDVKD. Here the CDR3 DNA reads TGTGCCACCAGTGATAACACGGAGCGGGAGGACACCGGGGAGCTGTTTTTT. This codes for CATSDNTEREDTGELFF.

The V gene is TRBV24-1, the J gene TRBJ2-1, with D maybe TRBD2 (6 bases). The CDR3 has 13 residues. Germline-derived CDR1 and CDR2 are KGHDR and SFDVKD. Trimming took 4 bases from V and 4 from J, leaving 7 bases between them. The CDR3 region is CATSEGGYNEQFF. The CDR3 region has the DNA TGTGCCACCAGTGAGGGGGGATACAATGAGCAGTTCTTC.

The CDR3 reads CASSPLRSGTQYF. The CDR3 nucleotides are TGTGCCAGCAGCCCCTTAAGGTCTGGGACCCAGTACTTC. The chain employs TRBV5-4 and TRBJ2-5; D gene unclear. V lost 4 bases, J lost 7 bases, and 14 bases lay in between. The CDR3 is made up of 13 amino acids. Germline-derived CDR1 and CDR2 are SGHNT and YYREEE (reference sequence).

The chain recombines TRBV5-1 with TRBJ2-5; D uncertain. The V end lost 6 bases, the J end lost 2 bases, and 11 bases lay between the germline ends. The CDR3 has 13 residues. Germline CDR1 is SGHRS and CDR2 is YFSETQ. In DNA form, the CDR3 reads TGCGCCAGCAACCGCTCTCCTCAAGAGACCCAGTACTTC. Translating gives CASNRSPQETQYF.

This clone was detected only once. The V and J genes are TRBV18 and TRBJ1-2, with D perhaps matching TRBD1 (6 bases). V lost 3 bases and J lost 3, with 14 bases in between. The length of the CDR3 is 15 residues. Germline V lookup: CDR1 KGHSH, CDR2 LQKENI. DNA of the CDR3: TGTGCCAGCTCACCGTTGGGGGCACGGGACTATGGCTACACCTTC. Its translation is CASSPLGARDYGYTF.

This chain's CDR3 is CASSPRAAPYEQYF. The CDR3 region has the DNA TGTGCCAGCAGCCCCCGGGCCGCTCCTTACGAGCAGTACTTC. V gene TRBV7-9 combines with J gene TRBJ2-7; no definite D call. This CDR3 has 14 residues. Germline V lookup: CDR1 SEHNR, CDR2 FQNEAQ (reference sequence). Trimming pared 5 bases from V and 4 bases from J, leaving 15 bases between.

The chain recombines TRBV19 with TRBJ2-4; 15 bases line up with TRBD2. The V gene end was trimmed by 8 bases and the J gene end by 8 bases; junction bases not matched to a gene: 10. CDR1 and CDR2 (germline): LNHDA, SQIVND (reference sequence). This CDR3 has 16 amino acids. This chain's CDR3 is CASSGLAGGRGHIQYF. The CDR3 coding sequence is TGTGCCAGTTCTGGACTAGCGGGAGGGCGTGGACACATTCAGTACTTC.

V usage is TRBV27 and J usage is TRBJ2-2; tentative D call: TRBD2 (6 bases). The length of the CDR3 is 17 residues. CDR1 MNHEY and CDR2 SMNVEV come from the germline V gene (reference sequence). V gave up 3 bases and J gave up 2 bases, with 16 bases separating them. The DNA for the CDR3 is TGTGCCAGCAGTTTTTCCTACACTAGCAAAAACACCGGGGAGCTGTTTTTT. Amino acid sequence: CASSFSYTSKNTGELFF.

The sample holds one count of this clone. The chain employs TRBV12-3 or TRBV12-4 and TRBJ2-5; D remains ambiguous. V lost 6 bases and J lost 4, with 9 bases in between. The CDR3 covers 12 residues. The CDR3 nucleotides read TGTGCCAGCAGCCGCGTAGGAGAGACCCAGTACTTC. Amino acids: CASSRVGETQYF.

Regarding this clone: Germline and junction disagree at one end, which may indicate a read error. The chain combines TRBV7-7 with TRBJ2-7, with D perhaps assigned TRBD1 or TRBD2 (5 bases each). Germline-derived CDR1 and CDR2 are SSHAT and FNYEAQ (reference sequence). The CDR3 sequence is 16 residues long. Here the CDR3 DNA reads TGTGCTAGCAGCTTAGAGGGGCAGGGTAGCACCTACGAGCAGTACTTC. It encodes CASSLEGQGSTYEQYF.

The chain recombines TRBV12-3 or TRBV12-4 with TRBJ2-5; perhaps TRBD2 as D (5 bases). The V end was cut by 6 bases, the J end by 4 bases, with 12 bases between. The CDR3 has 13 residues. The CDR3 DNA follows: TGTGCCAGCAGGTACCAGGAGGTAGAGACCCAGTACTTC. It encodes CASRYQEVETQYF.

The genes are TRBV9 and TRBJ1-1; D remains unclear. The germline CDR1 and CDR2 sequences are SGDLS and YYNGEE. The V gene lost 0 bases and the J gene lost 0 bases, with 3 bases spanning the gap. This CDR3 spans 13 amino acids. The chain's CDR3 is CASSVEVNTEAFF. The CDR3 DNA is TGTGCCAGCAGCGTAGAGGTGAACACTGAAGCTTTCTTT.

This chain uses TRBV6-2 or TRBV6-3 with TRBJ2-7; 10 nucleotides match TRBD1. The CDR3 has 14 amino acids. Germline assignment: CDR1 MNHEY and CDR2 SVGEGT. The junction had 5 bases not matched to a gene; V was cut back by 6 bases and J by 3 bases. The DNA of the CDR3 is TGTGCCAGCAGCAGGACAGGGGGGAACTACGAGCAGTACTTC. Amino acid sequence: CASSRTGGNYEQYF.

This clone was detected only once. The chain couples TRBV6-5 to TRBJ2-7; the D gene could be TRBD1 or TRBD2 (5 bases each). Germline CDR1 reads MNHEY; CDR2 reads SVGAGI. This CDR3 is built from 13 residues. V was shortened by 7 bases and J by 5 bases, with 15 bases between the two germline ends. The CDR3 DNA is TGTGCCAGCACCGAGGGGTGGGGCCACGAGCAGTACTTC. Its protein is CASTEGWGHEQYF.

The chain joins TRBV6-5 to TRBJ2-2; D is possibly TRBD1 (6 bases). CDR3 length: 15 amino acids. V was shortened by 9 bases and J by 0 bases, with 14 bases between the two germline ends. Looked up from germline, CDR1 is MNHEY and CDR2 is SVGAGI. The CDR3 here is CASCRDTSNTGELFF. In nucleotides, the CDR3 is TGTGCCAGTTGCCGGGACACATCGAACACCGGGGAGCTGTTTTTT.

Comments on this clone: A junction boundary mismatches the germline segment, possibly from a read error. The CDR3 region has the DNA TGCGCCAGCAGCTTGGAACAGGGGACTCTCGGGGGGCTGTTTTTT. Translating gives CASSLEQGTLGGLFF. This chain joins TRBV5-1 and TRBJ2-2, with D possibly TRBD1 on 7 matching bases. The CDR3 covers 15 residues. CDR1 is SGHRS and CDR2 is YFSETQ in the germline V gene. Full variable domain (missing parts from reference TRBV5-1 and TRBJ2-2): KAGVTQTPRYLIKTRGQQVTLSCSPISGHRSVSWYQQTPGQGLQFLFEYFSETQRNKGNFPGRFSGRQFSNSRSEMNVSTLELGDSALYLCASSLEQGTLGGLFFGEGSRLTVL.

The table lists this clone with a few counts. Other DNA sequences in the same sample also yield this CDR3. The chain recombines TRBV19 with TRBJ2-7; tentative D call: TRBD1 (5 bases). V was clipped by 3 bases and J by 2 bases, with 11 bases between them. Germline V lookup: CDR1 LNHDA, CDR2 SQIVND (reference sequence). This CDR3 is 14 amino acids long. The CDR3 region is CASSILTGAYEQYF. The CDR3 nucleotides are TGTGCCAGTAGTATTTTAACAGGAGCCTACGAGCAGTACTTC.

The rearrangement joins TRBV30 to TRBJ2-1; possibly TRBD1 for D (6 bases). V lost 0 bases and J 4 bases, leaving 10 bases between the germline ends. Germline V gene sequence: CDR1 GTSNPN, CDR2 SVGIG (reference sequence). CDR3 size: 14 residues. This CDR3 is CAWSVQGIYNEQFF. In nucleotides, the CDR3 is TGTGCCTGGAGTGTACAGGGAATATACAATGAGCAGTTCTTC.

The CDR3 region is CASSLSTSGEQYF. In nucleotides, the CDR3 is TGTGCCAGCAGCTTAAGTACCTCGGGAGAGCAGTACTTC. The chain is built from TRBV7-8 and TRBJ2-7, with TRBD2 as a possible D gene (5 bases). From germline, CDR1 is SGHVS and CDR2 FQNEAQ. V lost 2 bases and J 7 bases, leaving 12 bases between the germline ends. The CDR3 loop spans 13 amino acids. Drawing the rest from reference TRBV7-8 and TRBJ2-7, the complete variable domain is GAGVSQSPRYKVAKRGQDVALRCDPISGHVSLFWYQQALGQGPEFLTYFQNEAQLDKSGLPSDRFFAERPEGSVSTLKIQRTQQEDSAVYLCASSLSTSGEQYFGPGTRLTVT.

CDR3 amino acids: CAIMQSPYNEQFF. DNA of the CDR3: TGTGCCATCATGCAGTCCCCTTACAATGAGCAGTTCTTC. The chain couples TRBV10-3 to TRBJ2-1; D gene ambiguous. Trimming pared 7 bases from V and 4 bases from J, leaving 11 bases between. CDR1 and CDR2 (germline): ENHRY, SYGVKD. The CDR3 is 13 amino acids.

J is TRBJ2-1 and V is TRBV29-1; tentative D call: TRBD2 (6 bases). Germline CDR1 SQVTM, CDR2 ANQGSEA. The V gene lost 6 bases and the J gene lost 10 bases, with 13 bases spanning the gap. The length of the CDR3 is 11 residues. The CDR3 bases are TGCAGCGTCAGTGCGGGGCGGGAGCAGTTCTTC. It yields the protein CSVSAGREQFF.

V is TRBV27 and J is TRBJ1-4, with 8 bases identical to TRBD1. The CDR3 has 12 residues. Germline CDR1 and CDR2: MNHEY and SMNVEV (reference sequence). J was trimmed by 7 bases and V by 6 bases; bases with no gene match: 1. CDR3 residues: CASRQGGEKLFF. The CDR3 region has the DNA TGTGCCAGCAGACAGGGGGGTGAAAAACTGTTTTTT.

J is TRBJ2-5 and V is TRBV19; possibly TRBD1 or TRBD2 for D (5 bases each). CDR1 and CDR2 (germline): LNHDA, SQIVND (reference sequence). V shed 4 bases and J shed 1 base, with 13 bases lying between them. The CDR3 contains 15 residues. The CDR3 here is CASSTPGTGQETQYF. The CDR3 coding sequence is TGTGCCAGTAGTACTCCGGGGACGGGCCAAGAGACCCAGTACTTC.

The rearrangement joins TRBV7-2 to TRBJ2-7, with D unresolved. Trimming pared 1 base from V and 0 bases from J, leaving 10 bases between. CDR3 length: 15 residues. Germline V gene data show CDR1 as SGHTA and CDR2 as FQGNSA. The CDR3 loop is CASSLVNGYSYEQYF. DNA of the CDR3: TGTGCCAGCAGCTTAGTCAATGGATACTCCTACGAGCAGTACTTC.

This clone appeared a single time. J is TRBJ1-1 and V is TRBV6-2 or TRBV6-3; possible D gene TRBD1, 6 bases. The CDR3 length is 12 residues. With 6 bases removed from V and 5 bases from J, the gap between germline ends came to 10 bases. Germline lookup yields CDR1 MNHEY and CDR2 SVGEGT. CDR3 loop: CASSFGTTEAFF. CDR3 in DNA: TGTGCCAGCAGCTTCGGGACAACTGAAGCTTTCTTT.

The CDR3 region has the DNA TGTGCCAGTAGTATTTTGGGCGCTCTTAATGAGCAGTTCTTC. This sequence encodes CASSILGALNEQFF. The chain recombines TRBV19 with TRBJ2-1; D is undetermined. Between the trimmed V and J ends, which lost 3 bases and 7 bases, there was a span of 13 bases. CDR1 is LNHDA and CDR2 is SQIVND in the germline V gene (reference sequence). The CDR3 is 14 amino acids. Using reference TRBV19 and TRBJ2-1 for the parts outside the CDR3, the full variable domain is DGGITQSPKYLFRKEGQNVTLSCEQNLNHDAMYWYRQDPGQGLRLIYYSQIVNDFQKGDIAEGYSVSREKKESFPLTVTSAQKNPTAFYLCASSILGALNEQFFGPGTRLTVL.

This clone was picked up one time. The V gene is TRBV5-1, the J gene TRBJ2-7; TRBD1 might be the D (6 bases). The V end lost 3 bases, the J end lost 4 bases, and 14 bases lay between the germline ends. In germline, CDR1 is SGHRS, CDR2 YFSETQ. This CDR3 has 14 amino acids. CDR3 DNA sequence: TGCGCCAGCAGCTCCGGACAGAATGGGTACGAGCAGTACTTC. It yields the protein CASSSGQNGYEQYF.